This entry lists 18 T cell receptor beta chains sequenced from one sample in a study of cytomegalovirus exposure and HLA in healthy donors. The study ran its PCR with 60 Vbeta and 13 Jbeta primers. The table came from immunoSEQ multiplex PCR; TCRdb's copy has only in-frame clones and leaves some out. Its listing shows 60,000 or so clones. What was sequenced was PBMCs. These receptors originate from a woman younger than 30 in good health and CMV-seronegative.

This chain uses TRBV4-1 with TRBJ1-1, with TRBD1 as a possible D gene (6 bases). CDR1 is MGHRA and CDR2 is YSYEKL in the germline V gene. The CDR3 runs 14 residues. Trimming shortened V by 4 bases and J by 1 base, and 10 bases separated the two germline ends. The CDR3 loop is CASSPATGNTEAFF. Written as DNA, the CDR3 is TGCGCCAGCAGCCCGGCGACAGGGAACACTGAAGCTTTCTTT.

The V call is TRBV6-1, the J call TRBJ2-6; D gene ambiguous. V was clipped by 6 bases and J by 4 bases, with 13 bases between them. Germline V gene data show CDR1 as MNHNS and CDR2 as SASEGT. This CDR3 has 15 amino acids. CDR3 bases: TGTGCCAGCAGGTCACTACCCATAGGGGCCAACGTCCTGACTTTC. It yields the protein CASRSLPIGANVLTF.

V gene TRBV18 combines with J gene TRBJ1-3; a weak D match, TRBD1 (6 bases). V was clipped by 10 bases and J by 2 bases, with 18 bases between them. The CDR3 totals 15 residues. Germline CDR1 is KGHSH and CDR2 is LQKENI. The CDR3 is CATQTGHQAGNTIYF. The CDR3 nucleotides are TGTGCCACCCAGACAGGACACCAGGCTGGAAACACCATATATTTT.

The V call is TRBV4-2, the J call TRBJ1-2, with D perhaps matching TRBD1 (5 bases). From germline, CDR1 is LGHNA and CDR2 YNFKEQ. This CDR3 contains 17 residues. V dropped 2 bases and J dropped 4 bases, with 20 bases sitting between them. Here the CDR3 DNA reads TGTGCCAGCAGCCAACCCCTAGGGGAAAGGGGTTTCTATGGCTACACCTTC. This translates into CASSQPLGERGFYGYTF.

The CDR3 reads CASRPGLTLGEQYF. The CDR3 nucleotides are TGTGCCAGCCGGCCGGGACTTACCCTAGGCGAGCAGTACTTC. This chain joins TRBV11-2 and TRBJ2-7; TRBD2 is a possible D gene (6 bases). CDR1 is SGHAT, CDR2 FQNNGV, per germline. The CDR3 is made up of 14 amino acids. Trimming left V 8 bases short and J 6 bases short, with 20 bases between.

The J gene is TRBJ1-5, the V gene TRBV7-9; 9 bases align to TRBD1. Germline values: CDR1 SEHNR, CDR2 FQNEAQ (reference sequence). V lost 5 bases to trimming and J lost 5 bases; unmatched junction nucleotides: 7. The CDR3 consists of 15 residues. CDR3 amino acids: CASSPDRGWDQPQHF. CDR3 nucleotides: TGTGCCAGCAGCCCGGACAGGGGATGGGATCAGCCCCAGCATTTT.

The chain has TRBV30 and TRBJ1-4; D not certain. The V end was cut by 2 bases, the J end by 3 bases, with 7 bases between. Germline-derived CDR1 and CDR2 are GTSNPN and SVGIG (reference sequence). CDR3 size: 13 residues. The CDR3 region has the DNA TGTGCCTGGAGTTCGCAGTCTAATGAAAAACTGTTTTTT. This translates into CAWSSQSNEKLFF.

V usage is TRBV7-2 and J usage is TRBJ2-3; 11 positions agree with TRBD2. Unmatched junction bases numbered 0, after V lost 6 bases and J lost 1 base. CDR3 length: 14 residues. Germline V lookup: CDR1 SGHTA, CDR2 FQGNSA. The CDR3 loop reads CASRLAGGTDTQYF. As DNA, the CDR3 is TGTGCCAGCAGACTAGCGGGAGGCACAGATACGCAGTATTTT.

V and J are TRBV6-5 and TRBJ2-3, with TRBD2 matching over 9 bases. CDR1 MNHEY and CDR2 SVGAGI come from the germline V gene. The junction had 6 bases not matched to a gene; V was cut back by 2 bases and J by 6 bases. The CDR3 sequence is 15 residues long. The CDR3 nucleotides read TGTGCCAGCAGTTACATTGCGGGAGGGGGGGATACGCAGTATTTT. This encodes CASSYIAGGGDTQYF.

This chain joins TRBV4-2 and TRBJ2-7, with 8 bases lining up with TRBD1. CDR1 and CDR2 (germline): LGHNA, YNFKEQ. The V segment lost 1 base and the J segment 2 bases; nucleotides outside the gene matches: 4. The CDR3 is made up of 15 amino acids. The CDR3 region is CASSQGQGSAYEQYF. Written as DNA, the CDR3 is TGTGCCAGCAGCCAAGGACAGGGGAGCGCCTACGAGCAGTACTTC.

The rearrangement joins TRBV4-2 to TRBJ2-3, with D tentatively TRBD2 (5 bases). Germline V gene data show CDR1 as LGHNA and CDR2 as YNFKEQ. Trimming cost V 0 bases and J 2 bases, with 12 bases left between them. This CDR3 has 16 residues. CDR3 coding DNA: TGTGCCAGCAGCCAAGATGGCAACGGGGACACAGATACGCAGTATTTT. It translates to CASSQDGNGDTDTQYF.

This sequence joins TRBV6-1 and TRBJ2-7, with D maybe TRBD2 (7 bases). This CDR3 is 12 amino acids long. Germline values: CDR1 MNHNS, CDR2 SASEGT. Trimming shortened V by 7 bases and J by 6 bases, and 13 bases separated the two germline ends. The CDR3 here is CASTDGGREQYF. CDR3 coding DNA: TGTGCCAGCACTGACGGGGGGCGCGAGCAGTACTTC.

The V call is TRBV19, the J call TRBJ2-2; 7 nucleotides match TRBD1. J gave up 4 bases and V 9 bases, and 11 bases lay outside the gene matches. Germline values: CDR1 LNHDA, CDR2 SQIVND (reference sequence). The CDR3 is 15 amino acids. The DNA of the CDR3 is TGTGCCAGGAAGAACAGGGGATCCGGCACCGGGGAGCTGTTTTTT. Translation: CARKNRGSGTGELFF.

The genes are TRBV10-3 and TRBJ2-7; 7 positions match TRBD1. CDR3 length equals 14 residues. V shed 6 bases, J shed 0 bases, and the junction held 5 bases outside the gene matches. Germline values: CDR1 ENHRY, CDR2 SYGVKD. CDR3 coding DNA: TGTGCCATCAGGGGGACAGTTAACTCCTACGAGCAGTACTTC. It specifies CAIRGTVNSYEQYF.

The V gene is TRBV5-1, the J gene TRBJ2-5; 8 positions agree with TRBD2. The CDR3 runs 15 residues. Germline V CDR1 and CDR2: SGHRS, YFSETQ. Trimming removed 5 bases from V and 4 bases from J; junction bases left unmatched: 10. The CDR3 spells CASRPEGAGAETQYF. CDR3 coding DNA: TGCGCCAGCAGACCGGAGGGAGCGGGGGCAGAGACCCAGTACTTC. The whole variable domain, remainder taken from reference TRBV5-1 and TRBJ2-5, is KAGVTQTPRYLIKTRGQQVTLSCSPISGHRSVSWYQQTPGQGLQFLFEYFSETQRNKGNFPGRFSGRQFSNSRSEMNVSTLELGDSALYLCASRPEGAGAETQYFGPGTRLLVL.

This chain connects TRBV19 to TRBJ1-1; no clear D. The CDR3 has 14 residues. The germline V and J ends were trimmed by 3 bases and 1 base, with 9 bases remaining between them. Germline values: CDR1 LNHDA, CDR2 SQIVND (reference sequence). The CDR3 reads CASSMGSRNTEAFF. CDR3 sequence (DNA): TGTGCCAGTAGTATGGGCAGCCGGAACACTGAAGCTTTCTTT.

The CDR3: CASSGYPSTGRTGSYEQYF. Here the CDR3 DNA reads TGCGCCAGCAGTGGTTATCCGTCGACGGGGAGGACTGGCTCCTACGAGCAGTACTTC. The chain links TRBV10-1 to TRBJ2-7; D may be TRBD2 (6 bases). CDR1 WNHNN and CDR2 SYGVQD come from the germline V gene (reference sequence). Trimming took off 4 bases at V and 0 bases at J, with 25 bases between the two ends. This CDR3 region has 19 residues.

The chain combines TRBV23-1 with TRBJ2-7; 8 bases agree with TRBD2. TRBV23-1 is labeled an ORF, and its function is uncertain. The J segment lost 0 bases and the V segment lost 4 bases, leaving 20 bases of the junction unmatched. CDR3 length: 20 amino acids. This chain's CDR3 is CASSPPSWYGRAYCSYEQYF. CDR3 DNA: TGCGCCAGCAGTCCCCCAAGTTGGTACGGGAGGGCCTATTGCTCCTACGAGCAGTACTTC.